These 10 T cell receptor beta chains were sequenced from one sample in a study of T cells in Graves' hyperthyroidism and ophthalmopathy. Amplified TCR beta CDR3 regions derived from RNA transcripts. HTBI primers were the set used in a first-round RT-PCR of the TCR CDR3. Via MiXCR, TCRdb re-called the multiplex PCR reads, giving one row per CDR3 protein. The table lists about 640,000 distinct CDR3 sequences, around 21% of them singletons. The sequencing sample was made of blood. The origin of the receptors is a man younger than 45 with Graves' ophthalmopathy.

There are a few counts of this clonotype. The chain joins TRBV4-1 to TRBJ2-7; the D is unclear. The V end was cut by 4 bases, the J end by 1 base, with 11 bases between. Germline V lookup: CDR1 MGHRA, CDR2 YSYEKL. The CDR3 sequence is 14 residues long. CDR3 amino acids: CASSPRVPSYEQYF. The DNA of the CDR3 is TGCGCCAGCAGCCCCCGGGTTCCGTCCTACGAGCAGTACTTC.

This clonotype has ten or more counts. V is TRBV7-9 and J is TRBJ2-1; the D is unclear. Trimming shortened V by 4 bases and J by 7 bases, and 8 bases separated the two germline ends. Germline V lookup: CDR1 SEHNR, CDR2 FQNEAQ (reference sequence). This CDR3 has 12 residues. DNA for the CDR3: TGTGCCAGCAGCTACCAGGCGAATGAGCAGTTCTTC. This encodes CASSYQANEQFF.

There are many counts of this clonotype. The chain carries TRBV30 and TRBJ2-1; D is unresolved. V was clipped by 3 bases and J by 5 bases, with 8 bases between them. The CDR3 is 12 amino acids. Germline V gene lookup returns CDR1 GTSNPN and CDR2 SVGIG (reference sequence). The CDR3 protein is CAWRYSNNEQFF. The DNA of the CDR3 is TGTGCCTGGAGGTACAGTAACAATGAGCAGTTCTTC.

V gene TRBV4-2 combines with J gene TRBJ2-1; D assignment may be TRBD1 or TRBD2 (5 bases each). The V and J ends lost 0 bases and 7 bases respectively, with 13 bases between them. The CDR3 length is 15 residues. Germline-derived CDR1 and CDR2 are LGHNA and YNFKEQ. CDR3 DNA: TGTGCCAGCAGCCAAGATCGGGGCGGTGTTAATGAGCAGTTCTTC. Translating it yields CASSQDRGGVNEQFF.

As to this clonotype: This may come from a read error, since a much larger clone is one base off. The V and J genes are TRBV20-1 and TRBJ2-1; the match to TRBD2 covers 12 bases. Germline CDR1 reads DFQATT; CDR2 reads SNEGSKA (reference sequence). V was clipped by 6 bases and J by 8 bases; unmatched bases: 8. The CDR3 loop spans 14 amino acids. The CDR3 here is CSAWTSGNIDEQFF. The CDR3 DNA is TGCAGTGCCTGGACTAGCGGGAATATAGATGAGCAGTTCTTC.

The V and J genes are TRBV4-1 and TRBJ1-1; D is perhaps TRBD1 (6 bases). The germline V gene has CDR1 MGHRA and CDR2 YSYEKL. The CDR3 contains 14 residues. V gave up 5 bases and J gave up 5 bases, with 15 bases separating them. The CDR3 coding sequence is TGCGCCAGCAGCAAAGGCAGGGGTAGTACTGAAGCTTTCTTT. This gives the protein CASSKGRGSTEAFF.

This clonotype came up many times. J is TRBJ2-7 and V is TRBV28, with TRBD2 as a possible D gene (6 bases). Deletions cut 2 bases from V and 5 bases from J, with 13 bases between. This CDR3 has 14 amino acids. Germline V lookup: CDR1 MDHEN, CDR2 SYDVKM. The CDR3 sequence: CASSLGTAPHEQYF. CDR3 bases: TGTGCCAGCAGTTTAGGGACTGCGCCGCACGAGCAGTACTTC. The full variable domain, in which reference TRBV28 and TRBJ2-7 provide the parts outside the CDR3, is DVKVTQSSRYLVKRTGEKVFLECVQDMDHENMFWYRQDPGLGLRLIYFSYDVKMKEKGDIPEGYSVSREKKERFSLILESASTNQTSMYLCASSLGTAPHEQYFGPGTRLTVT.

The gene calls are TRBV28 and TRBJ2-3, with 7 bases that match TRBD2. The CDR3 totals 15 residues. Trimming removed 6 bases from V and 2 bases from J; junction bases left unmatched: 8. In germline, CDR1 is MDHEN, CDR2 SYDVKM. The CDR3 DNA reads as TGTGCCAGCAGCCCCATCGGGGACTACACAGATACGCAGTATTTT. Translated: CASSPIGDYTDTQYF.

The chain is built from TRBV19 and TRBJ1-1; D is unclear. The germline V and J ends were trimmed by 3 bases and 8 bases, with 7 bases remaining between them. The V gene's germline CDR1 is LNHDA and CDR2 SQIVND (reference sequence). The CDR3 is made up of 11 amino acids. The CDR3 coding sequence is TGTGCCAGTAGTATCTCAGAGGAAGCTTTCTTT. It yields the protein CASSISEEAFF.

This clonotype was picked up many times. This rearrangement joins TRBV12-3 or TRBV12-4 to TRBJ1-4; D ambiguous. The CDR3 length is 12 residues. Trimming took off 3 bases at V and 5 bases at J, with 4 bases between the two ends. CDR3 sequence: CASSLGNEKLFF. The CDR3 nucleotides read TGTGCCAGCAGTTTGGGAAATGAAAAACTGTTTTTT.